The sequence of this T cell receptor (beta chain) was determined in a study of T cells in Graves' hyperthyroidism and ophthalmopathy. Study observations and caveats: From stable hyperthyroidism, ophthalmopathy was separated by a 13 V-J model.

There are many counts of this clonotype. What it binds is unknown. The CDR3 regions of TCR beta were amplified from RNA transcripts. Using the HTBI primer set, a first-round RT-PCR was run on the TCR CDR3. MiXCR, run by TCRdb on the multiplex PCR reads, gives a single entry per CDR3 protein. The sample lists about 700,000 distinct CDR3 sequences, 14% seen once, with roughly 10% in the top ten. The TCR was taken from a woman aged 18-35 years with Graves' hyperthyroidism. Specimen: blood.

The CDR3, as DNA: TGTGCCAGCAGTTTCCGACTAGCAGAGACCCAGTACTTC. This translates into CASSFRLAETQYF. The rearrangement links TRBV28 to TRBJ2-5; 7 bases fit TRBD2. The CDR3 runs to 13 residues. V lost 3 bases and J lost 4; bases outside the gene matches: 2. Germline CDR1 is MDHEN and CDR2 is SYDVKM.